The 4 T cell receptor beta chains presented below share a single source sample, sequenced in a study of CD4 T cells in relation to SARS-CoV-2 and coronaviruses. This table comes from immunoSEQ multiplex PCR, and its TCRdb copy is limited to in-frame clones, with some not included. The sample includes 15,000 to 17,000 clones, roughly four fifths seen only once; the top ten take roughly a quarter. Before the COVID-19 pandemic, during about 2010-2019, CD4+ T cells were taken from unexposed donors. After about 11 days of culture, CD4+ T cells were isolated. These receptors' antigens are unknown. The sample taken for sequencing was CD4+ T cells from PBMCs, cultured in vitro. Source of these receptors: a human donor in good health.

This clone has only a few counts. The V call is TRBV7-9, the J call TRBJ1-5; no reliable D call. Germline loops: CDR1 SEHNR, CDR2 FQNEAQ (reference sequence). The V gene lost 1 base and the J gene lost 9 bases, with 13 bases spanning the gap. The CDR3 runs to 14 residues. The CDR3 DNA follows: TGTGCCAGCAGCTTAGGTCAAGCCCTTGGGCCCCAGCATTTT. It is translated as CASSLGQALGPQHF.

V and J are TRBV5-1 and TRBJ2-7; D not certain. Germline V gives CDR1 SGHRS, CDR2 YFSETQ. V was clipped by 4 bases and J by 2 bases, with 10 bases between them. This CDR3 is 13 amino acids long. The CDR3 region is CASSIDPAYEQYF. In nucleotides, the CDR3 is TGCGCCAGCAGCATAGACCCTGCCTACGAGCAGTACTTC.

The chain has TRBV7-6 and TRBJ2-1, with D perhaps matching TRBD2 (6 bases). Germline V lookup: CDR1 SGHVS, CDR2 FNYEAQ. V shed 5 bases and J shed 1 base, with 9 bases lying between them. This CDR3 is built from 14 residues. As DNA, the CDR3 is TGTGCCAGCAGCCTTAGCGGATCCTACAATGAGCAGTTCTTC. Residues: CASSLSGSYNEQFF.

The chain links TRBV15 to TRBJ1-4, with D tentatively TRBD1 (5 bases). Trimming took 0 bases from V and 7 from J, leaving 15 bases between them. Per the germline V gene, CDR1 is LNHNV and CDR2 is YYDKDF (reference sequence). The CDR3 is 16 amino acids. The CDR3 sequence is CATSRDPGGVSEKLFF. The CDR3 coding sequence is TGTGCCACCAGCAGAGATCCGGGGGGGGTAAGTGAAAAACTGTTTTTT.